The clone carrying this T cell receptor beta chain was picked up a small number of times. Its matching antigen is unknown. This entry is derived from a study of beta chain features in type 1 diabetes. V gave up 1 base and J gave up 5 bases, with 11 bases separating them. CDR3 size: 14 residues. The whole isolated RNA underwent reverse transcription, so sequencing captured expressed TCRB transcripts. Some clones are missing from TCRdb's copy, which holds only in-frame ones; the method was immunoSEQ multiplex PCR. This table has some 280,000 clones, roughly an eighth appearing once. General study points: There was a moderate but significant shortening of TCRB CDR3s in all four CD4+ subsets of Type 1 diabetes patients.

Sample: naive CD4+ T cells from blood. This TCR derives from a young man with type 1 diabetes. This sequence joins TRBV23-1 and TRBJ1-1; tentative D call: TRBD1 (5 bases). TRBV23-1 is identified as an open reading frame with a role that is uncertain. CDR3 in amino acids: CASSQLIRDTEAFF. The CDR3, as DNA: TGCGCCAGCAGTCAATTAATCAGGGATACTGAAGCTTTCTTT.